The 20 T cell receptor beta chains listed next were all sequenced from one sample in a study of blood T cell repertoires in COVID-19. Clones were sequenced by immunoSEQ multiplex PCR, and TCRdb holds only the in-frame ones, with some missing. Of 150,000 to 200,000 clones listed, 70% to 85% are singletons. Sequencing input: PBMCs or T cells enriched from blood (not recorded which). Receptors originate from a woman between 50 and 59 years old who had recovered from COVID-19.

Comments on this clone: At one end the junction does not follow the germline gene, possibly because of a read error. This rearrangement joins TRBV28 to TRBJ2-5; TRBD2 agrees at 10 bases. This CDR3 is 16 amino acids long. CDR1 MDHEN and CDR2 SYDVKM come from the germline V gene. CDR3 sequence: CASNLGGLAEQETQYF. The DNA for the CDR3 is TGTGCCAGCAATTTAGGCGGACTAGCGGAGCAAGAGACCCAGTACTTC.

CDR3 residues: CASSSLAEAFTGELFF. The DNA of the CDR3 is TGTGCCAGCAGTTCCCTAGCGGAGGCTTTCACCGGGGAGCTGTTTTTT. This chain connects TRBV7-6 to TRBJ2-2, with 7 bases lining up with TRBD2. Germline CDR1 and CDR2: SGHVS and FNYEAQ. CDR3 length: 16 residues. V was clipped by 6 bases and J by 4 bases; unmatched bases: 11.

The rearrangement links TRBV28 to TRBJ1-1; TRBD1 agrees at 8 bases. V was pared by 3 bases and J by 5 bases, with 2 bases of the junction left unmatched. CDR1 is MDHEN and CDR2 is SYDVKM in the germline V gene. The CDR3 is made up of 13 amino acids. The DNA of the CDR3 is TGTGCCAGCAGTTTGTACAGGGGGACTGAAGCTTTCTTT. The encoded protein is CASSLYRGTEAFF.

CDR3 DNA sequence: TGTGCCAGCAGCTTAGCGGGACTAGCGGGAGTAGATACGCAGTATTTT. Residues: CASSLAGLAGVDTQYF. V and J are TRBV11-2 and TRBJ2-3; TRBD2 matches 14 bases. This CDR3 contains 16 residues. Per germline, CDR1 SGHAT and CDR2 FQNNGV. J was trimmed by 5 bases and V by 1 base; bases with no gene match: 2.

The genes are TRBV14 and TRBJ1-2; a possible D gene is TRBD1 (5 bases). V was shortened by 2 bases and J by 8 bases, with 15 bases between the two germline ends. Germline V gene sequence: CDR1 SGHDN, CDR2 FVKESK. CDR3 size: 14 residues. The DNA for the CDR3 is TGTGCCAGCAGCCAATTTTCTCAGGGTCGAGGCTACACCTTC. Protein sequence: CASSQFSQGRGYTF.

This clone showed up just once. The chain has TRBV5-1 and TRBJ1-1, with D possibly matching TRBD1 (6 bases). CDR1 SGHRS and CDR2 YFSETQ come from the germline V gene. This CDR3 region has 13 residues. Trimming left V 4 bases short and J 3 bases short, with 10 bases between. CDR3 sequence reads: CASSRDTYTEAFF. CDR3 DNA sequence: TGCGCCAGCAGCCGGGACACTTACACTGAAGCTTTCTTT. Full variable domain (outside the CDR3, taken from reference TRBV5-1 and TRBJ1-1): KAGVTQTPRYLIKTRGQQVTLSCSPISGHRSVSWYQQTPGQGLQFLFEYFSETQRNKGNFPGRFSGRQFSNSRSEMNVSTLELGDSALYLCASSRDTYTEAFFGQGTRLTVV.

Written as DNA, the CDR3 is TGTGCCAGCAGCACTGGTAACTCTGGGGCCAACGTCCTGACTTTC. Amino acids: CASSTGNSGANVLTF. The chain uses TRBV7-9 and TRBJ2-6; D not resolved. CDR1 and CDR2 from the germline V gene are SEHNR and FQNEAQ (reference sequence). V lost 5 bases, J lost 0 bases, and 8 bases lay in between. This CDR3 is 15 amino acids long. The variable domain in full, completed from reference TRBV7-9 and TRBJ2-6, reads DTGVSQNPRHKITKRGQNVTFRCDPISEHNRLYWYRQTLGQGPEFLTYFQNEAQLEKSRLLSDRFSAERPKGSFSTLEIQRTEQGDSAMYLCASSTGNSGANVLTFGAGSRLTVL.

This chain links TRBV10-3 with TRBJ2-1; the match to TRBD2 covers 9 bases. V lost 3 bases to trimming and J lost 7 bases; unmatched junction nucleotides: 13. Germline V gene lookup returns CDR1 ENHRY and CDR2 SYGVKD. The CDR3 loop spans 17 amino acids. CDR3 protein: CAISDPRGGRAGNEQFF. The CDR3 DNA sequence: TGTGCCATCAGTGACCCTCGCGGCGGGAGGGCCGGAAATGAGCAGTTCTTC.

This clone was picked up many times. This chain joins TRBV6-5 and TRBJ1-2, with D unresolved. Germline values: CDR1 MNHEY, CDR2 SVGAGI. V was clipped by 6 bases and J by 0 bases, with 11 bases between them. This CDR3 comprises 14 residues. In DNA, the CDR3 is TGTGCCAGCAGCTCAGCGCTTTCTAACTATGGCTACACCTTC. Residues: CASSSALSNYGYTF.

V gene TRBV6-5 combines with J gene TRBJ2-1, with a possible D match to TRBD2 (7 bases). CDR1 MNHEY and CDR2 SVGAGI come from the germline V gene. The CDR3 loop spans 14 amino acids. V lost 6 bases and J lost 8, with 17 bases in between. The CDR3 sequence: CASSGRGGKHEQFF. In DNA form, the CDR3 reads TGTGCCAGCAGCGGTAGGGGGGGGAAACATGAGCAGTTCTTC.

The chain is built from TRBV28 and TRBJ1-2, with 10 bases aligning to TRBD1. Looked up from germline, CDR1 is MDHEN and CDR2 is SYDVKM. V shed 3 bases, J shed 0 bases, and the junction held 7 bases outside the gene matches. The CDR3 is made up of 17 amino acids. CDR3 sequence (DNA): TGTGCCAGCAGTTTCCGGGACAGGGGTGGAACTAACTATGGCTACACCTTC. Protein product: CASSFRDRGGTNYGYTF.

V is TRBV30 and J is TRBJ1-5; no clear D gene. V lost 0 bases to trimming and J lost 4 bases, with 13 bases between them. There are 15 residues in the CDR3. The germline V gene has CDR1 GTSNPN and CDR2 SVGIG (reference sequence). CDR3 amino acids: CAWSVGGGGNQPQHF. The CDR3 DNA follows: TGTGCCTGGAGTGTAGGCGGCGGCGGGAATCAGCCCCAGCATTTT.

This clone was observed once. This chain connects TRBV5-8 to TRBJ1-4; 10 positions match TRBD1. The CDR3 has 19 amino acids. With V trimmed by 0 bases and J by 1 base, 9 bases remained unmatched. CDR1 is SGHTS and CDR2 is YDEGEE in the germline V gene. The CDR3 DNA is TGTGCCAGCAGCTTGGCCGGGGGACAGGGGATAGGAACTAATGAAAAACTGTTTTTT. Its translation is CASSLAGGQGIGTNEKLFF.

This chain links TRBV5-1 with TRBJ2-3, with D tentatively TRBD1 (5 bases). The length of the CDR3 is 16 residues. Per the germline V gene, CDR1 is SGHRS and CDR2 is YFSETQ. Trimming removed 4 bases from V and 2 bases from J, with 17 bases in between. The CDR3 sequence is CASSPGHKTATDTQYF. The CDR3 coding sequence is TGCGCCAGCAGCCCAGGACACAAGACGGCCACAGATACGCAGTATTTT.

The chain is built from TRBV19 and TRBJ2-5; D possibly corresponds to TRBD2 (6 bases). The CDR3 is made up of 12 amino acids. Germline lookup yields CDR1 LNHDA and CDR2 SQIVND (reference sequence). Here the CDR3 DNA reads TGTTCTTCCTCGGTCGGGGGAAAGACCCAGTACTTC. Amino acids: CSSSVGGKTQYF.

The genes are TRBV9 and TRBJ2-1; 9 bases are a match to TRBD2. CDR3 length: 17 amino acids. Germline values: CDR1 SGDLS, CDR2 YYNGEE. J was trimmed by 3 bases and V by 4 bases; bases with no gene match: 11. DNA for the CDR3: TGTGCCAGCAGCCGCGCGTCCAGTAGCGGGAGCTACAATGAGCAGTTCTTC. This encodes CASSRASSSGSYNEQFF.

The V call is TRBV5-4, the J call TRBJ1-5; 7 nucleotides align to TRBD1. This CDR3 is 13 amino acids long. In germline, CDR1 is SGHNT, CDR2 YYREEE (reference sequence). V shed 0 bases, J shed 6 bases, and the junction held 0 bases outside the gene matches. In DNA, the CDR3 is TGTGCCAGCAGCTTGGGACAGGGTCAGCCCCAGCATTTT. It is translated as CASSLGQGQPQHF.

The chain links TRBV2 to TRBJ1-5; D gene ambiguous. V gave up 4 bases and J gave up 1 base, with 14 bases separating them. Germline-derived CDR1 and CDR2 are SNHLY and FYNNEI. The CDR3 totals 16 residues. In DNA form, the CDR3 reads TGTGCCAGCAGTGCATATGGAGGGATGAGCAATCAGCCCCAGCATTTT. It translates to CASSAYGGMSNQPQHF.

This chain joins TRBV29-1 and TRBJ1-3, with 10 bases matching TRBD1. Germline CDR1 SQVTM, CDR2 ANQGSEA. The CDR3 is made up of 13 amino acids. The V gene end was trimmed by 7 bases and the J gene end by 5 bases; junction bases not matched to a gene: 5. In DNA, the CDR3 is TGCAGCGCCCAGGGACAGGGGAGAAACACCATATATTTT. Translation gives CSAQGQGRNTIYF.

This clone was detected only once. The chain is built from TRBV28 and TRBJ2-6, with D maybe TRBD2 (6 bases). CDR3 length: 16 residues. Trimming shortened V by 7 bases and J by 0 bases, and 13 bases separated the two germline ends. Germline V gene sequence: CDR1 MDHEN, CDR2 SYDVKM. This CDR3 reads CASIQHGGSGANVLTF. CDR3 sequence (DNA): TGTGCCAGCATCCAACACGGGGGCTCTGGGGCCAACGTCCTGACTTTC.